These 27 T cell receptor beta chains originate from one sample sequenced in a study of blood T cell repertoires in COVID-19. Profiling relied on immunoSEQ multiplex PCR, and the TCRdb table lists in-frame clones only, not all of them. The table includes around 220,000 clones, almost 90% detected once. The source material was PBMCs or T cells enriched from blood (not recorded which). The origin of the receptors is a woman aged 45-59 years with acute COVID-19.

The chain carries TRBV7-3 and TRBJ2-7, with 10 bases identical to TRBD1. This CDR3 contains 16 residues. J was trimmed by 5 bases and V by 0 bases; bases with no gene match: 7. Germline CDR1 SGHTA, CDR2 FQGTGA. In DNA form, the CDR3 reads TGTGCCAGCAGCTTAACCGCAGGGACAGGGGTTGACGAGCAGTACTTC. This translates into CASSLTAGTGVDEQYF.

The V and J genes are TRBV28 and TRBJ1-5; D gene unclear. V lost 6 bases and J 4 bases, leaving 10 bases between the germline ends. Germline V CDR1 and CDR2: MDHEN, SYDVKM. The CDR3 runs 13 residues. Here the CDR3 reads CASSPVLNQPQHF. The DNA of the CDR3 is TGTGCCAGCAGCCCGGTCCTTAATCAGCCCCAGCATTTT.

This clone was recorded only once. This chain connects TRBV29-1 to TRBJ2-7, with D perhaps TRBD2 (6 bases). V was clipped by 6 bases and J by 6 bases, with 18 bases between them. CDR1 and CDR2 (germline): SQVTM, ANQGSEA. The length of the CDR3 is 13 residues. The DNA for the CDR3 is TGCAGCGTCCGTCGGGGGTCGGGAATCGAGCAGTACTTC. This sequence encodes CSVRRGSGIEQYF.

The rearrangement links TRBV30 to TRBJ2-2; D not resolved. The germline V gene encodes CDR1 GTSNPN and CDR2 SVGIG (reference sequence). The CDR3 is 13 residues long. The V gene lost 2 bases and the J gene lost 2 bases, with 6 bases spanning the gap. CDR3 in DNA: TGTGCCTGGAGTAAGCTAAACACCGGGGAGCTGTTTTTT. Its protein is CAWSKLNTGELFF.

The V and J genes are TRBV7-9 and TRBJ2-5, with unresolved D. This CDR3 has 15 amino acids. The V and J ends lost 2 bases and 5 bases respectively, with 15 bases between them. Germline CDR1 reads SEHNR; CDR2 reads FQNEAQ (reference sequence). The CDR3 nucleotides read TGTGCCAGCAGCTTATTCTTCTCCGGTTATGAGACCCAGTACTTC. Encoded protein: CASSLFFSGYETQYF.

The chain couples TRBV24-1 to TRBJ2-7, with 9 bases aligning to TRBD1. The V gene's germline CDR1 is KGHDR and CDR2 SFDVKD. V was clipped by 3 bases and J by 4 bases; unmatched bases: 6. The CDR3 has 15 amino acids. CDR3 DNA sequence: TGTGCCACCAGTGATCCCGGGACAGGGATATACGAGCAGTACTTC. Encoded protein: CATSDPGTGIYEQYF.

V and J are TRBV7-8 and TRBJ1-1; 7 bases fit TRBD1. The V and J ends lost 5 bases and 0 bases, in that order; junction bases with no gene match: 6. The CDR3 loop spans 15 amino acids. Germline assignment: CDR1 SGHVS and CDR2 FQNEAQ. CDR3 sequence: CASSMRQGMNTEAFF. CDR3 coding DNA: TGTGCCAGCAGCATGCGACAGGGAATGAACACTGAAGCTTTCTTT.

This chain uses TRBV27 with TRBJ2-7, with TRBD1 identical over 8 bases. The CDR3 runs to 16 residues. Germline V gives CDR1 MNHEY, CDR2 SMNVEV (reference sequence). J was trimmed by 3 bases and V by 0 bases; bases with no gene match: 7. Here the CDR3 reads CASSLSIQGALYEQYF. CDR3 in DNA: TGTGCCAGCAGTTTATCGATCCAGGGGGCCCTCTACGAGCAGTACTTC.

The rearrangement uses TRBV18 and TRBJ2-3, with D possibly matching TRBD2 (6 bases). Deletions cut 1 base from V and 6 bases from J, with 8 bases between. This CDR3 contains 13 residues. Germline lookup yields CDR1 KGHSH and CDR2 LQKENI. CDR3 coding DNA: TGTGCCAGCTCACCACGCGGGGCTGATACGCAGTATTTT. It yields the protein CASSPRGADTQYF.

The CDR3 DNA reads as TGTGCCACCAGCAGGACAGGGGAACTCTCCTACGAGCAGTACTTC. It encodes CATSRTGELSYEQYF. The J gene is TRBJ2-7, the V gene TRBV15; 8 bases line up with TRBD1. CDR3 length: 15 amino acids. Germline lookup yields CDR1 LNHNV and CDR2 YYDKDF (reference sequence). V shed 3 bases and J 0 bases; nucleotides not matched to a gene: 4.

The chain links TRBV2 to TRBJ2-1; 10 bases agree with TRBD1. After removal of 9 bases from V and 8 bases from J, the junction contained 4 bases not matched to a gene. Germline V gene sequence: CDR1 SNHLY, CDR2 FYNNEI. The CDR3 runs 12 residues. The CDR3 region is CARGQGLHEQFF. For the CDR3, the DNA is TGTGCCAGGGGACAGGGGCTCCATGAGCAGTTCTTC.

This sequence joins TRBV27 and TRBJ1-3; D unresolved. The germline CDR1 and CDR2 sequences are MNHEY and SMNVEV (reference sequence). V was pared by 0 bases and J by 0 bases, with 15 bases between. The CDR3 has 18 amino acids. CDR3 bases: TGTGCCAGCAGTTTATCAGGGAGGGCCACTTACTCTGGAAACACCATATATTTT. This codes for CASSLSGRATYSGNTIYF.

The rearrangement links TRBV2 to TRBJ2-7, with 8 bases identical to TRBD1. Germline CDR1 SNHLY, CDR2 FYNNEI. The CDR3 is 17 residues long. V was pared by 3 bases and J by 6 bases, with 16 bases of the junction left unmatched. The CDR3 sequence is CASSDPADGQGVREQYF. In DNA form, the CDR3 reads TGTGCCAGCAGTGACCCCGCCGATGGACAGGGTGTGCGCGAGCAGTACTTC.

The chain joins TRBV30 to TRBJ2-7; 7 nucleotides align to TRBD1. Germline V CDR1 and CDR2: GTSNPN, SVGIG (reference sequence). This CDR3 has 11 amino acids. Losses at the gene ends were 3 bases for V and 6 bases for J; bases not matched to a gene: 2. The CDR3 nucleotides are TGTGCCTGGAGGGGGACAGTCGAGCAGTACTTC. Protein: CAWRGTVEQYF.

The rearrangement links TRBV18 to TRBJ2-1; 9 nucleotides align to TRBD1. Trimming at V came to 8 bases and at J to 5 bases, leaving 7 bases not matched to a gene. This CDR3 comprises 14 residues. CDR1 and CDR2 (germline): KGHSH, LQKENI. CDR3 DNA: TGTGCCAGCGCCCGGGACAGGGACCACAATGAGCAGTTCTTC. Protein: CASARDRDHNEQFF.

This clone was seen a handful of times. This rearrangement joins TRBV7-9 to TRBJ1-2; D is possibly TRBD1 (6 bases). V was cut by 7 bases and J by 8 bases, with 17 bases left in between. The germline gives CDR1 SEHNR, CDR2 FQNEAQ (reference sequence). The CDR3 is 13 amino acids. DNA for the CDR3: TGTGCCAGCACCGCGGGGGCGTCGTGGGGCTACACCTTC. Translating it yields CASTAGASWGYTF. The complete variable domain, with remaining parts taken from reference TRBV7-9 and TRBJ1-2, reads DTGVSQNPRHKITKRGQNVTFRCDPISEHNRLYWYRQTLGQGPEFLTYFQNEAQLEKSRLLSDRFSAERPKGSFSTLEIQRTEQGDSAMYLCASTAGASWGYTFGSGTRLTVV.

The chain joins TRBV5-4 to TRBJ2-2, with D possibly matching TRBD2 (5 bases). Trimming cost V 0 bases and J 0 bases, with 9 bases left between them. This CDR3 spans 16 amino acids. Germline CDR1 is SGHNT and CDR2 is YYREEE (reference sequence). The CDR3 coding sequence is TGTGCCAGCAGCTTGGCGGTGGGAGCGAACACCGGGGAGCTGTTTTTT. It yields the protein CASSLAVGANTGELFF.

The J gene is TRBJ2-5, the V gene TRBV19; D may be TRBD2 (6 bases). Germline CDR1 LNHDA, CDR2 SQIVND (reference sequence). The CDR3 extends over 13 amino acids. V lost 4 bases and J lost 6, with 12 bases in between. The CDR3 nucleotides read TGTGCCAGTAGTAGCGGGATGGTCAAGACCCAGTACTTC. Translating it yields CASSSGMVKTQYF.

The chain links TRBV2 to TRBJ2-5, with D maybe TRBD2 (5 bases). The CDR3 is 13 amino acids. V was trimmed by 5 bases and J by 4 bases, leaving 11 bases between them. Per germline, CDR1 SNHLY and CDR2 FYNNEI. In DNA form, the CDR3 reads TGTGCCAGCAGTACTTATCGGGGAGAGACCCAGTACTTC. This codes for CASSTYRGETQYF.

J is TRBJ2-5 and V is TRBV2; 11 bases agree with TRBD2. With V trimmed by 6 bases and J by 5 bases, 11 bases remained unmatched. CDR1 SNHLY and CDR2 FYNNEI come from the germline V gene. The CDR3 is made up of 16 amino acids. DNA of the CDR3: TGTGCCAGCAGAATTGGGACTAGCGGAGGGGGGGAGACCCAGTACTTC. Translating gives CASRIGTSGGGETQYF. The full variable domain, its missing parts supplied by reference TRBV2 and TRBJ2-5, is EPEVTQTPSHQVTQMGQEVILRCVPISNHLYFYWYRQILGQKVEFLVSFYNNEISEKSEIFDDQFSVERPDGSNFTLKIRSTKLEDSAMYFCASRIGTSGGGETQYFGPGTRLLVL.

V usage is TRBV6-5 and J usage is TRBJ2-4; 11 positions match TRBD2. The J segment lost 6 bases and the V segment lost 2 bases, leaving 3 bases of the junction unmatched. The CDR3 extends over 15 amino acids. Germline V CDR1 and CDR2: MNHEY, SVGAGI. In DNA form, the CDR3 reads TGTGCCAGCAGTTACCAAGGGACTAGCGGAAACATTCAGTACTTC. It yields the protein CASSYQGTSGNIQYF.

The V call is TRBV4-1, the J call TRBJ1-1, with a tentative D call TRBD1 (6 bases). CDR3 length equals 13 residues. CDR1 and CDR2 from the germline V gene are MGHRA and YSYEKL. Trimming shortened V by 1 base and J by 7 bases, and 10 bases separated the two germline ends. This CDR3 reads CASSQGEGGEAFF. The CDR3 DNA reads TGCGCCAGCAGCCAAGGGGAGGGGGGTGAAGCTTTCTTT.

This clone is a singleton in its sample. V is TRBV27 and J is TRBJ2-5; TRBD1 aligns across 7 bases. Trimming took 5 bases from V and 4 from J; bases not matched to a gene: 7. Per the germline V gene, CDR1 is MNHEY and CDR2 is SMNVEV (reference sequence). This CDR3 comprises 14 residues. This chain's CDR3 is CASSATGTVETQYF. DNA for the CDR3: TGTGCCAGCAGTGCCACCGGGACAGTAGAGACCCAGTACTTC.

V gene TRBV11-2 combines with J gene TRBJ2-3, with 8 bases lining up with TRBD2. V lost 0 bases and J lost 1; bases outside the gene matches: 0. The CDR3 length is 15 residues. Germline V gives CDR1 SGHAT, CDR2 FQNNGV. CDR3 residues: CASSLEREGTDTQYF. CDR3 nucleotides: TGTGCCAGCAGCTTAGAGCGGGAGGGCACAGATACGCAGTATTTT.

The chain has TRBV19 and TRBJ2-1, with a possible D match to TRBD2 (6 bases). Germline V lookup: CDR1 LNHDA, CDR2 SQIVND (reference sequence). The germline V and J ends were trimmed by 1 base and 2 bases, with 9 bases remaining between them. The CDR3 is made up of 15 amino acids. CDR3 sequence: CASSIVEGTYNEQFF. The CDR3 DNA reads TGTGCCAGTAGTATAGTGGAGGGAACCTACAATGAGCAGTTCTTC. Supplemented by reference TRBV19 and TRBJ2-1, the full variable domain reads DGGITQSPKYLFRKEGQNVTLSCEQNLNHDAMYWYRQDPGQGLRLIYYSQIVNDFQKGDIAEGYSVSREKKESFPLTVTSAQKNPTAFYLCASSIVEGTYNEQFFGPGTRLTVL.

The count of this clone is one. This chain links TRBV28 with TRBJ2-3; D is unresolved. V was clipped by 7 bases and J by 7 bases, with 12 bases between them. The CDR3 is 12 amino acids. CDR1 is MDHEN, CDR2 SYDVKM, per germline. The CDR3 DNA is TGTGCCAGCACCATGAGCCCTCATACGCAGTATTTT. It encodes CASTMSPHTQYF.

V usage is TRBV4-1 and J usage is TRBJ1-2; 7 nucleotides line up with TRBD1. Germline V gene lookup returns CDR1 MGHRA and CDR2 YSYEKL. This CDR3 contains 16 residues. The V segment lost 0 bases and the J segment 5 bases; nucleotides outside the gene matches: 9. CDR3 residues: CASSQDNRDSLYGYTF. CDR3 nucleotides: TGCGCCAGCAGCCAAGACAATCGGGACAGCCTATATGGCTACACCTTC.